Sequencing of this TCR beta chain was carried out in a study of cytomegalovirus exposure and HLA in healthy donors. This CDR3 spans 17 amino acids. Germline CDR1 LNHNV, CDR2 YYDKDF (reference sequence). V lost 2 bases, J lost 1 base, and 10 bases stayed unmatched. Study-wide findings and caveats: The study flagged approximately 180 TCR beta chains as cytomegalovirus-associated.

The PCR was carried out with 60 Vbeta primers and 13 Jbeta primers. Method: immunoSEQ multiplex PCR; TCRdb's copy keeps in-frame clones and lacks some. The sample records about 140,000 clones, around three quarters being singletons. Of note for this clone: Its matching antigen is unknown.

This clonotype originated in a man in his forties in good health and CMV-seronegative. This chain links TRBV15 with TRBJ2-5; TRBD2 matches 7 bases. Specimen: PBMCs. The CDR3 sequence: CATSRPGLVWAQETQYF. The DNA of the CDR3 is TGTGCCACCAGCAGACCCGGACTAGTTTGGGCCCAAGAGACCCAGTACTTC.